The 14 T cell receptor beta chains below were found in one sample sequenced in a study of blood T cell repertoires in COVID-19. Generated by immunoSEQ multiplex PCR, the TCRdb table keeps only in-frame clones and is missing some. The sample has over 350,000 clones, around 88% seen once. Sample: peripheral blood. The origin of the receptors is a woman aged 30 to 39 with acute or convalescent COVID-19.

V is TRBV18 and J is TRBJ1-6, with 7 bases that match TRBD1. Per germline, CDR1 KGHSH and CDR2 LQKENI. The CDR3 is made up of 14 amino acids. Germline trimming cut 3 bases from V and 4 bases from J; bases unmatched to any gene: 0. The CDR3 here is CASSPGQYNSPLHF. In DNA form, the CDR3 reads TGTGCCAGCTCACCGGGACAGTATAATTCACCCCTCCACTTT.

This sequence joins TRBV5-1 and TRBJ1-6, with D perhaps matching TRBD1 (6 bases). The CDR3 has 15 amino acids. Trimming stripped 4 bases from V and 5 bases from J, with 13 bases between. Germline lookup yields CDR1 SGHRS and CDR2 YFSETQ. This CDR3 is CASSPGTPNNSPLHF. As DNA, the CDR3 is TGCGCCAGCAGCCCCGGGACACCTAATAATTCACCCCTCCACTTT.

The chain couples TRBV5-1 to TRBJ2-1; 8 bases align to TRBD1. This CDR3 spans 14 amino acids. Germline CDR1 and CDR2: SGHRS and YFSETQ. Trimming removed 4 bases from V and 5 bases from J; junction bases left unmatched: 5. The CDR3 is CASSRDRGNNEQFF. The CDR3 DNA follows: TGCGCCAGCAGCCGAGACAGGGGAAACAATGAGCAGTTCTTC.

The chain has TRBV19 and TRBJ2-3; 9 bases are shared with TRBD2. Germline values: CDR1 LNHDA, CDR2 SQIVND (reference sequence). CDR3 length equals 13 residues. J gave up 3 bases and V 6 bases, and 1 base lay outside the gene matches. For the CDR3, the DNA is TGTGCCAGTAGGCGGGGGGGGACAGATACGCAGTATTTT. Translation gives CASRRGGTDTQYF. Full variable domain (outside the CDR3, taken from reference TRBV19 and TRBJ2-3): DGGITQSPKYLFRKEGQNVTLSCEQNLNHDAMYWYRQDPGQGLRLIYYSQIVNDFQKGDIAEGYSVSREKKESFPLTVTSAQKNPTAFYLCASRRGGTDTQYFGPGTRLTVL.

The rearrangement links TRBV6-5 to TRBJ1-2; weak D call: TRBD1 (6 bases). The CDR3 has 15 amino acids. From germline, CDR1 is MNHEY and CDR2 SVGAGI. Trimming left V 8 bases short and J 4 bases short, with 20 bases between. The CDR3 DNA sequence: TGTGCCAGCCTCCTTAGGGGGGGCTTGGGCTATGGCTACACCTTC. Encoded protein: CASLLRGGLGYGYTF.

The chain carries TRBV28 and TRBJ2-3, with 9 positions matching TRBD2. With 7 bases clipped from V and 5 bases from J, the junction kept 10 bases outside the gene matches. There are 15 residues in the CDR3. The germline V gene encodes CDR1 MDHEN and CDR2 SYDVKM. The CDR3: CASNWRGGIIDTQYF. As DNA, the CDR3 is TGTGCCAGCAATTGGCGGGGGGGCATTATAGATACGCAGTATTTT.

The V call is TRBV5-4, the J call TRBJ2-3, with TRBD1 matching over 7 bases. V was pared by 4 bases and J by 4 bases, with 9 bases of the junction left unmatched. This CDR3 comprises 15 residues. Germline loops: CDR1 SGHNT, CDR2 YYREEE (reference sequence). CDR3 nucleotides: TGTGCCAGCAGCGGATCAGGGGGTGTGCCAGATACGCAGTATTTT. Protein: CASSGSGGVPDTQYF. The whole variable domain, remainder taken from reference TRBV5-4 and TRBJ2-3, is ETGVTQSPTHLIKTRGQQVTLRCSSQSGHNTVSWYQQALGQGPQFIFQYYREEENGRGNFPPRFSGLQFPNYSSELNVNALELDDSALYLCASSGSGGVPDTQYFGPGTRLTVL.

This chain connects TRBV2 to TRBJ2-5; TRBD2 agrees at 11 bases. In germline, CDR1 is SNHLY, CDR2 FYNNEI. The CDR3 is made up of 16 amino acids. The junction had 14 bases not matched to a gene; V was cut back by 10 bases and J by 4 bases. CDR3 sequence reads: CATRKLAGVIGETQYF. DNA of the CDR3: TGTGCCACCCGTAAACTAGCGGGGGTTATTGGAGAGACCCAGTACTTC.

The chain carries TRBV5-4 and TRBJ2-7; TRBD2 agrees at 9 bases. Germline CDR1 and CDR2: SGHNT and YYREEE (reference sequence). J gave up 3 bases and V 4 bases, and 8 bases lay outside the gene matches. The CDR3 has 15 amino acids. Written as DNA, the CDR3 is TGTGCCAGCAGCCTCTTTAGCGGGGGCCACTACGAGCAGTACTTC. Protein: CASSLFSGGHYEQYF. The full variable domain, its missing parts supplied by reference TRBV5-4 and TRBJ2-7, is ETGVTQSPTHLIKTRGQQVTLRCSSQSGHNTVSWYQQALGQGPQFIFQYYREEENGRGNFPPRFSGLQFPNYSSELNVNALELDDSALYLCASSLFSGGHYEQYFGPGTRLTVT.

This clone was seen just once. The chain recombines TRBV2 with TRBJ2-7; no clear D gene. The V end lost 5 bases, the J end lost 6 bases, and 11 bases lay between the germline ends. This CDR3 has 12 residues. Germline loops: CDR1 SNHLY, CDR2 FYNNEI. The CDR3 reads CASSKETAEQYF. Written as DNA, the CDR3 is TGTGCCAGCAGTAAAGAAACAGCCGAGCAGTACTTC.

This rearrangement joins TRBV5-6 to TRBJ1-4, with 7 bases aligning to TRBD1. From germline, CDR1 is SGHDT and CDR2 YYEEEE. CDR3 length: 14 residues. The trim removed 5 bases at V and 8 bases at J, leaving 9 bases unmatched. The CDR3 bases are TGTGCCAGCAGACTAGGGGGCGCAAGAGAAAAACTGTTTTTT. Encoded protein: CASRLGGAREKLFF.

The rearrangement links TRBV6-6 to TRBJ1-2, with a tentative D call TRBD1 (6 bases). Trimming took 6 bases from V and 7 from J, leaving 18 bases between them. Germline CDR1 MNHNY, CDR2 SVGAGI (reference sequence). This CDR3 region has 14 residues. This CDR3 is CASRDTQGSSGYTF. CDR3 nucleotide sequence: TGTGCCAGCAGAGATACACAGGGATCCTCTGGCTACACCTTC.

This clone was found a few times. The rearrangement uses TRBV27 and TRBJ1-6, with 8 bases that match TRBD1. After removal of 5 bases from V and 10 bases from J, the junction contained 13 bases not matched to a gene. The CDR3 is 16 amino acids. Germline V gene data show CDR1 as MNHEY and CDR2 as SMNVEV (reference sequence). The DNA for the CDR3 is TGTGCCAGCAGTCCATCAGACAGGGGACCACGGTCACCCCTCCACTTT. Translation gives CASSPSDRGPRSPLHF.

The chain links TRBV29-1 to TRBJ2-3; D might be TRBD2 (6 bases). Germline CDR1 and CDR2: SQVTM and ANQGSEA. V was cut by 4 bases and J by 3 bases, with 11 bases left in between. The CDR3 has 13 amino acids. CDR3: CSVGGVLTDTQYF. CDR3 DNA sequence: TGCAGCGTTGGCGGGGTCTTAACAGATACGCAGTATTTT.